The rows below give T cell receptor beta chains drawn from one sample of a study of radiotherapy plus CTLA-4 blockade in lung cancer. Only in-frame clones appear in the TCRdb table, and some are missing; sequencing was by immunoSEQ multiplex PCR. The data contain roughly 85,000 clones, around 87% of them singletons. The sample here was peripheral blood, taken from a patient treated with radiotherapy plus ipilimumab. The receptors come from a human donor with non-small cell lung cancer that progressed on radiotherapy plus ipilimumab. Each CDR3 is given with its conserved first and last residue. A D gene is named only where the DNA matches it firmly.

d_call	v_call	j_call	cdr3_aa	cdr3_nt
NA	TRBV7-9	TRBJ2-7	CASSLNAGPTYEQYF	TGTGCCAGCAGCTTAAATGCCGGGCCCACCTACGAGCAGTACTTC
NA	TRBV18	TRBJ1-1	CASSPRATEAFF	TGTGCCAGCTCACCAAGAGCGACTGAAGCTTTCTTT
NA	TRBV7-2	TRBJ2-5	CASSLTEETQYF	TGTGCCAGCAGCTTAACGGAAGAGACCCAGTACTTC
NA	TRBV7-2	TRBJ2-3	CASSPIVGGTDTQYF	TGTGCCAGCAGCCCCATTGTGGGGGGCACAGATACGCAGTATTTT
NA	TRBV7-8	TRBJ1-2	CASSLYIGPAEGFGYGYTF	TGTGCCAGCAGCTTATATATAGGGCCCGCTGAAGGGTTCGGCTATGGCTACACCTTC
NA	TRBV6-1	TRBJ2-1	CASSEENRYNEQFF	TGTGCCAGCAGTGAAGAGAACAGGTACAATGAGCAGTTCTTC
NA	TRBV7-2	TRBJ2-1	CASSSGSGVNEQFF	TGTGCCAGCAGCTCGGGGTCGGGAGTAAATGAGCAGTTCTTC
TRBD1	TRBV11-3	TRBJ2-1	CASSPRDRGIDEQFF	TGTGCCAGCAGCCCGCGGGACAGGGGTATTGATGAGCAGTTCTTC
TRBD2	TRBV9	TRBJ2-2	CASSKGLAAYQGTGELFF	TGTGCCAGCAGCAAGGGACTAGCGGCCTACCAGGGCACCGGGGAGCTGTTTTTT
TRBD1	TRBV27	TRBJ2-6	CASSGRGSGANVLTF	TGTGCCAGTTCGGGCAGGGGGTCTGGGGCCAACGTCCTGACTTTC